The rows below give T cell receptor beta chains drawn from one sample of a study of siplizumab effects on memory and regulatory T cells. Sequenced by immunoSEQ multiplex PCR; TCRdb stores in-frame clones only, minus some. The sample records about 52,000 clones, 95% to 98% being singletons. The material sequenced was naive CD4+ T cells sorted from blood. The receptors derive from a human donor in good health. Each CDR3 is given without its conserved first and last residue.

cdr3_length	v_call	j_call	cdr3_aa
12	TRBV5-1	TRBJ1-1	ASSLESRNTEAF
13	TRBV28	TRBJ2-1	ASSLGLPPYNEQF
11	TRBV6-5	TRBJ2-5	ASKRTGSGGDY
14	TRBV30	TRBJ2-1	AWSVLGGYSYNEQF
10	TRBV2	TRBJ2-7	ASRNRGDEQY
13	TRBV6-6	TRBJ1-5	ASRLDRDINQPQH
12	TRBV28	TRBJ1-5	ASSLSVSHQPQH
13	TRBV6-5	TRBJ2-7	ASSYSYRSSYEQY
11	TRBV2	TRBJ1-5	ASNDRFPQPQH
12	TRBV25-1	TRBJ1-2	ASSEYFQGDGYT
14	TRBV19	TRBJ2-2	ASSITMWLGAGELF
13	TRBV30	TRBJ1-4	AWSHQRGRNEKLF
13	TRBV6-1	TRBJ2-1	ASRGGSVPYNEQF
11	TRBV18	TRBJ2-5	ASSSRTQETQY
12	TRBV5-4	TRBJ2-7	ASSSLDRLGEQY
13	TRBV7-7	TRBJ2-1	ASSFGQGTYNEQF
11	TRBV30	TRBJ2-2	AWKGAGRGELF
14	TRBV9	TRBJ1-4	ASSVGQGSQGEKLF
12	TRBV6-1	TRBJ1-5	ASSESKGSQPQH
12	TRBV12-5	TRBJ2-7	ASGKRTGIYEQY
13	TRBV12-5	TRBJ2-2	ASGRLAGGPGELF
10	TRBV6-1	TRBJ1-4	ASSRRDEKLF
13	TRBV6-6	TRBJ2-7	ASSSTSGRAYEQY
14	TRBV4-1	TRBJ1-6	ASSLHPTVYNSPLH
12	TRBV5-1	TRBJ1-2	ASSLAPGFYGYT
10	TRBV10-3	TRBJ1-4	AAGGTNEKLF
13	TRBV5-1	TRBJ2-2	ASSLPLDSAGELF
14	TRBV5-4	TRBJ2-1	ASSRETGRPYNEQF
13	TRBV5-1	TRBJ1-2	ASSFQGGQGDGYT